Here is one T cell receptor (beta chain) with its context. In the PCR, 60 Vbeta and 13 Jbeta primers were used. Measured with immunoSEQ multiplex PCR; TCRdb has only the in-frame clones, and not every one. This table lists approximately 120,000 clones. The sample originates from a study of cytomegalovirus exposure and HLA in healthy donors. CDR3 length equals 12 residues. CDR1 and CDR2 from the germline V gene are SEHNR and FQNEAQ (reference sequence). With 4 bases removed from V and 6 bases from J, the gap between germline ends came to 7 bases. The sequenced sample consisted of PBMCs. The V gene is TRBV7-9, the J gene TRBJ2-1, with unresolved D. This receptor was taken from a man younger than 40 in good health and CMV-seronegative. Here the CDR3 DNA reads TGTGCCAGCAGCTGGAGTGGCAATGAGCAGTTCTTC. This encodes CASSWSGNEQFF.